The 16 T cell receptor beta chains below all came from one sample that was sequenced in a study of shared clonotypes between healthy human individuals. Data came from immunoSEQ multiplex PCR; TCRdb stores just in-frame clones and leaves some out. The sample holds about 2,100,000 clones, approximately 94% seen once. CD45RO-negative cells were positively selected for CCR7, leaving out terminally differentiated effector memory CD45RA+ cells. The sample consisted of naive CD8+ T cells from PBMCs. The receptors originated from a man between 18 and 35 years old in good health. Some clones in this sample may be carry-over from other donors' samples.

This CDR3 reads CASSPRLTYNEQFF. CDR3 bases: TGCGCCAGCAGCCCTCGACTAACCTACAATGAGCAGTTCTTC. V usage is TRBV4-1 and J usage is TRBJ2-1; a possible D gene is TRBD2 (5 bases). Germline V CDR1 and CDR2: MGHRA, YSYEKL. This CDR3 has 14 residues. V gave up 4 bases and J gave up 2 bases, with 9 bases separating them.

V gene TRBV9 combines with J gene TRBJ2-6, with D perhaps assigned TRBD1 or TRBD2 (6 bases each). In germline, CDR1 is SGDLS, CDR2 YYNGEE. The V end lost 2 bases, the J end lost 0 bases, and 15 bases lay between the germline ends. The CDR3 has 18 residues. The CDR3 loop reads CASSVYLGGSSGANVLTF. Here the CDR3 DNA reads TGTGCCAGCAGCGTCTATTTAGGGGGGAGCTCTGGGGCCAACGTCCTGACTTTC.

The CDR3 here is CASSPRGGGRDTQYF. CDR3 DNA: TGTGCCAGCAGTCCCCGGGGTGGGGGACGGGATACGCAGTATTTT. The chain joins TRBV27 to TRBJ2-3; D may correspond to TRBD1 or TRBD2 (5 bases each). This CDR3 has 15 amino acids. V was cut by 5 bases and J by 6 bases, with 18 bases left in between. Germline V gives CDR1 MNHEY, CDR2 SMNVEV (reference sequence).

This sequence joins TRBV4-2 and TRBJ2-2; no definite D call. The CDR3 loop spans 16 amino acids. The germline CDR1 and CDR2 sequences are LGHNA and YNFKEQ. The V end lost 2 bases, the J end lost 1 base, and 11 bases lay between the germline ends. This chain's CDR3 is CASSQPTTVNTGELFF. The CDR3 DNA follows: TGTGCCAGCAGCCAACCGACGACGGTGAACACCGGGGAGCTGTTTTTT.

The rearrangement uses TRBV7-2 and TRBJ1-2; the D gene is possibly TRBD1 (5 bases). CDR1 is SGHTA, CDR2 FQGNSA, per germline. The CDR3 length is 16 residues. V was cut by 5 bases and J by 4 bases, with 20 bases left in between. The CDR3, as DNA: TGTGCCAGCAGCCCGGCCCAGGGAGGTGTTGGCTATGGCTACACCTTC. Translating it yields CASSPAQGGVGYGYTF.

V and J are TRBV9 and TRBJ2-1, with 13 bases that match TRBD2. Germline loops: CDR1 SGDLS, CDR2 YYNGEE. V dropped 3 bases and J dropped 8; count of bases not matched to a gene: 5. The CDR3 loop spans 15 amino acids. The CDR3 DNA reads TGTGCCAGCAGCGCGACTAGCGGGAGGACCGATGAGCAGTTCTTC. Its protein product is CASSATSGRTDEQFF. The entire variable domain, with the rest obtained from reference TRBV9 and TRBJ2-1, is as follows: DSGVTQTPKHLITATGQRVTLRCSPRSGDLSVYWYQQSLDQGLQFLIQYYNGEERAKGNILERFSAQQFPDLHSELNLSSLELGDSALYFCASSATSGRTDEQFFGPGTRLTVL.

The DNA of the CDR3 is TGTGCCAGCTTCGCGTACACGTCTAACTATGGCTACACCTTC. This encodes CASFAYTSNYGYTF. This chain connects TRBV6-1 to TRBJ1-2; D unresolved. CDR3 size: 14 residues. V was shortened by 8 bases and J by 0 bases, with 13 bases between the two germline ends. The germline gives CDR1 MNHNS, CDR2 SASEGT.

The CDR3 reads CASKMGVSTDTQYF. CDR3 bases: TGTGCCAGCAAGATGGGAGTTAGCACAGATACGCAGTATTTT. The chain is built from TRBV27 and TRBJ2-3, with D possibly matching TRBD2 (5 bases). Germline CDR1 is MNHEY and CDR2 is SMNVEV (reference sequence). This CDR3 has 14 residues. The V end was cut by 7 bases, the J end by 0 bases, with 11 bases between.

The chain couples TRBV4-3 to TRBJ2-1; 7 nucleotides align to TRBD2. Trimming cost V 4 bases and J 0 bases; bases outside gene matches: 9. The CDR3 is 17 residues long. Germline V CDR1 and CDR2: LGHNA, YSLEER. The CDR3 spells CASSPTASGRSYNEQFF. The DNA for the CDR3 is TGCGCCAGCAGCCCCACCGCTAGCGGACGCTCCTACAATGAGCAGTTCTTC.

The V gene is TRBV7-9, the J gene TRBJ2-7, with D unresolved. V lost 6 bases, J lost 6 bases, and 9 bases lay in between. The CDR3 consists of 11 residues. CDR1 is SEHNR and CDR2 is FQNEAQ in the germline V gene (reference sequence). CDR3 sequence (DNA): TGTGCCAGCAGGGACGATGGCGAGCAGTACTTC. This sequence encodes CASRDDGEQYF.

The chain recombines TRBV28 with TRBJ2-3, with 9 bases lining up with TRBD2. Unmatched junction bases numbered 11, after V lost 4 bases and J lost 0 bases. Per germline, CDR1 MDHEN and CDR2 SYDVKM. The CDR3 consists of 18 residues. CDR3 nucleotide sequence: TGTGCCAGCAGTTCACCCCTCCGACTAGCGGAAAGCACAGATACGCAGTATTTT. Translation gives CASSSPLRLAESTDTQYF.

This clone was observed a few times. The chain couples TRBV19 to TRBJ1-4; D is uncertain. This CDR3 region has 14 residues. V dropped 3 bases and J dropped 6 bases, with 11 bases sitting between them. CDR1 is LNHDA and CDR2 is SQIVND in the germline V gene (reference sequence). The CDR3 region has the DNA TGTGCCAGTAGTATCCGGTCAGTAGATGAAAAACTGTTTTTT. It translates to CASSIRSVDEKLFF.

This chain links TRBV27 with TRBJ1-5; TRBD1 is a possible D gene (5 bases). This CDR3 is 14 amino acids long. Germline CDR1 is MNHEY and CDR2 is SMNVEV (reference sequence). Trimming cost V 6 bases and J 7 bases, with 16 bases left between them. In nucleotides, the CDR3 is TGTGCCAGCAGATCAAGGGGAACGGCCCAGCCCCAGCATTTT. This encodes CASRSRGTAQPQHF.

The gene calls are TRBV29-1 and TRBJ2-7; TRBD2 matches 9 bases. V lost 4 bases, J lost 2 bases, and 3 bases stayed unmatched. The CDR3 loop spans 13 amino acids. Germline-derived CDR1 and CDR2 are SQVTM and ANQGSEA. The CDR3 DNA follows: TGCAGCGTTGTGGCTAGCGGGACCTACGAGCAGTACTTC. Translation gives CSVVASGTYEQYF.

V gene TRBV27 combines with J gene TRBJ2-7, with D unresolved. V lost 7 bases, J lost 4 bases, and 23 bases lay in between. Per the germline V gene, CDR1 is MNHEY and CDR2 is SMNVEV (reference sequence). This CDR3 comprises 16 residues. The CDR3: CASKVSSANRLYEQYF. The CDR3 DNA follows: TGTGCCAGCAAAGTTTCGTCCGCAAACCGATTGTACGAGCAGTACTTC.

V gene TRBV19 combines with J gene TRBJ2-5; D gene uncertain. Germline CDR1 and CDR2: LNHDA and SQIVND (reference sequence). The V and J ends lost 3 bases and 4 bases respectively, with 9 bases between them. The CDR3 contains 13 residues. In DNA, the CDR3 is TGTGCCAGTAGTATTTTGATGACAGAGACCCAGTACTTC. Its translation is CASSILMTETQYF.